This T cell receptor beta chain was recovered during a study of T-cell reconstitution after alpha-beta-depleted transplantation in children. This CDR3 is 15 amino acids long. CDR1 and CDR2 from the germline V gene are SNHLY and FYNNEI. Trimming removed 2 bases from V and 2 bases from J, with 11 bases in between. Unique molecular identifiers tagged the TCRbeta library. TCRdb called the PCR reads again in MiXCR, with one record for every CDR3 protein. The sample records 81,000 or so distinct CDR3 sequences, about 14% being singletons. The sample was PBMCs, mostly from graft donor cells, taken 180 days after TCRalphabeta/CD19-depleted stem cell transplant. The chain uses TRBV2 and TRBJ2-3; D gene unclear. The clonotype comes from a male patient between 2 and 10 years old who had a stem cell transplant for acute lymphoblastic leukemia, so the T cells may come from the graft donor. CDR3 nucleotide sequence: TGTGCCAGCAGTGAACCCCCCGGTGCCACAGATACGCAGTATTTT. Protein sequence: CASSEPPGATDTQYF.